The 22 T cell receptor beta chains below were found in one sample sequenced in a study of blood T cell repertoires in COVID-19. TCRdb's copy holds only in-frame clones and misses some; the assay was immunoSEQ multiplex PCR. The table lists 150,000 to 200,000 clones, 70% to 90% of them singletons, with approximately 11% in the top ten. Sequenced sample: peripheral blood. The receptors originated from a woman aged 55 to 70 with COVID-19, enrolled during active disease.

The chain recombines TRBV19 with TRBJ2-2, with D perhaps matching TRBD2 (5 bases). V lost 10 bases and J 2 bases, leaving 11 bases between the germline ends. Germline loops: CDR1 LNHDA, CDR2 SQIVND (reference sequence). The CDR3 length is 13 residues. The CDR3 DNA is TGTGCCACTGCGGGTCTAAACACCGGGGAGCTGTTTTTT. It translates to CATAGLNTGELFF.

The chain couples TRBV7-8 to TRBJ2-7, with 7 nucleotides matching TRBD2. Germline CDR1 reads SGHVS; CDR2 reads FQNEAQ. The CDR3 has 16 amino acids. Germline trimming cut 2 bases from V and 4 bases from J; bases unmatched to any gene: 11. The CDR3 reads CASSLRSVGGRYEQYF. The CDR3 region has the DNA TGTGCCAGCAGCTTACGATCAGTGGGAGGGCGGTACGAGCAGTACTTC.

The chain has TRBV12-3 or TRBV12-4 and TRBJ2-5; 7 nucleotides match TRBD1. The junction had 6 bases not matched to a gene; V was cut back by 6 bases and J by 5 bases. This CDR3 has 13 amino acids. The CDR3 region is CASRRGGAETQYF. CDR3 nucleotides: TGTGCCAGCAGACGAGGGGGCGCGGAGACCCAGTACTTC.

The chain recombines TRBV6-2 or TRBV6-3 with TRBJ2-5, with 8 positions matching TRBD1. The CDR3 is 13 residues long. V was clipped by 6 bases and J by 5 bases; unmatched bases: 5. Germline CDR1 and CDR2: MNHEY and SVGEGT. The CDR3 here is CASSLGQVETQYF. The CDR3, as DNA: TGTGCCAGCAGCCTGGGACAGGTCGAGACCCAGTACTTC.

The chain has TRBV5-4 and TRBJ1-2, with TRBD1 matching over 7 bases. Germline V gene data show CDR1 as SGHNT and CDR2 as YYREEE (reference sequence). The CDR3 covers 14 residues. V lost 4 bases to trimming and J lost 0 bases; unmatched junction nucleotides: 3. CDR3 sequence: CASSGDRANYGYTF. As DNA, the CDR3 is TGTGCCAGCAGCGGAGACAGGGCTAACTATGGCTACACCTTC.

This rearrangement joins TRBV6-1 to TRBJ2-7; TRBD2 agrees at 10 bases. The CDR3 has 15 residues. CDR1 and CDR2 from the germline V gene are MNHNS and SASEGT. The trim removed 3 bases at V and 0 bases at J, leaving 2 bases unmatched. The CDR3 is CASSEGLATSYEQYF. The CDR3 region has the DNA TGTGCCAGCAGTGAGGGACTAGCGACCTCCTACGAGCAGTACTTC.

This clone was seen only once. The chain has TRBV5-4 and TRBJ2-1; 16 positions match TRBD2. The germline V gene encodes CDR1 SGHNT and CDR2 YYREEE (reference sequence). CDR3 length equals 17 residues. V gave up 2 bases and J gave up 6 bases; unmatched junction bases: 5. The DNA for the CDR3 is TGTGCCAGCAGCTTCGAAGGGACTAGCGGGAGGGCCAATGAGCAGTTCTTC. It yields the protein CASSFEGTSGRANEQFF.

The chain carries TRBV9 and TRBJ2-3, with 7 bases that match TRBD2. The CDR3 is 15 residues long. Losses at the gene ends were 6 bases for V and 4 bases for J; bases not matched to a gene: 11. Per germline, CDR1 SGDLS and CDR2 YYNGEE. Here the CDR3 reads CASNGGGSDSDTQYF. The CDR3 DNA sequence: TGTGCCAGCAATGGAGGCGGGAGTGACTCAGATACGCAGTATTTT.

V gene TRBV2 combines with J gene TRBJ1-4, with D unclear. Germline V gives CDR1 SNHLY, CDR2 FYNNEI. The length of the CDR3 is 14 residues. V was cut by 0 bases and J by 8 bases, with 10 bases left in between. DNA for the CDR3: TGTGCCAGCAGTGAAGCGCGACTCGGCGAAAAACTGTTTTTT. Its protein product is CASSEARLGEKLFF.

The genes are TRBV4-3 and TRBJ1-6; 8 nucleotides align to TRBD1. Germline assignment: CDR1 LGHNA and CDR2 YSLEER. The CDR3 consists of 15 residues. The V and J ends lost 1 base and 6 bases, in that order; junction bases with no gene match: 2. The chain's CDR3 is CASSQAQGVNSPLHF. The CDR3 DNA sequence: TGCGCCAGCAGCCAAGCACAGGGGGTTAATTCACCCCTCCACTTT.

The chain carries TRBV21-1 and TRBJ2-3; no DNA check was done on the table's D call, TRBD2. TRBV21-1 constitutes a pseudogene. The CDR3 contains 15 residues. Here the CDR3 DNA reads TGTGCCAGCAGCCCTAGGGGGGGACCGGCAGATACGCAGTATTTT. Translated, it gives CASSPRGGPADTQYF.

The genes are TRBV7-8 and TRBJ2-7; a possible D gene is TRBD2 (5 bases). The CDR3 length is 13 residues. The V gene lost 5 bases and the J gene lost 7 bases, with 15 bases spanning the gap. Germline CDR1 and CDR2: SGHVS and FQNEAQ. CDR3: CASSPYRGWEQYF. CDR3 bases: TGTGCCAGCAGCCCCTACCGGGGTTGGGAGCAGTACTTC.

The CDR3 sequence is CASTAGSGTGSGNTIYF. The CDR3, as DNA: TGTGCCAGTACTGCGGGGTCGGGGACGGGCTCTGGAAACACCATATATTTT. The chain joins TRBV19 to TRBJ1-3, with D perhaps TRBD1 (5 bases). The CDR3 contains 17 residues. V was shortened by 7 bases and J by 0 bases, with 19 bases between the two germline ends. Germline V gives CDR1 LNHDA, CDR2 SQIVND (reference sequence).

The V call is TRBV28, the J call TRBJ2-2; 10 nucleotides align to TRBD2. The CDR3 consists of 16 residues. V lost 5 bases and J lost 2; bases outside the gene matches: 5. Germline V gives CDR1 MDHEN, CDR2 SYDVKM. In DNA, the CDR3 is TGTGCCAGCAGTACGTGGACTAGCGGAAACACCGGGGAGCTGTTTTTT. Amino acids: CASSTWTSGNTGELFF.

The rearrangement uses TRBV5-6 and TRBJ2-2; 8 nucleotides align to TRBD1. The CDR3 has 15 amino acids. CDR1 is SGHDT and CDR2 is YYEEEE in the germline V gene. Trimming cost V 2 bases and J 4 bases; bases outside gene matches: 4. The CDR3 loop reads CASSLQGQATGELFF. The CDR3 DNA follows: TGTGCCAGCAGCTTACAGGGACAGGCCACCGGGGAGCTGTTTTTT.

The chain joins TRBV6-6 to TRBJ2-1; TRBD1 agrees at 9 bases. Trimming took 7 bases from V and 2 from J; bases not matched to a gene: 9. The CDR3 contains 16 residues. Germline V CDR1 and CDR2: MNHNY, SVGAGI (reference sequence). The CDR3, as DNA: TGTGCCAGCACCTCCGGGACAGGGATAACCTACAATGAGCAGTTCTTC. This sequence encodes CASTSGTGITYNEQFF.

The gene calls are TRBV4-3 and TRBJ1-5, with D perhaps matching TRBD1 (5 bases). V lost 3 bases, J lost 4 bases, and 7 bases lay in between. The CDR3 is 13 amino acids. Germline-derived CDR1 and CDR2 are LGHNA and YSLEER. CDR3 coding DNA: TGCGCCAGCAGCCAGACAGAAAATCAGCCCCAGCATTTT. Its translation is CASSQTENQPQHF.

The rearrangement joins TRBV9 to TRBJ1-5; TRBD1 is a possible D gene (5 bases). Germline assignment: CDR1 SGDLS and CDR2 YYNGEE. The CDR3 has 15 residues. Trimming pared 0 bases from V and 3 bases from J, leaving 10 bases between. The CDR3 is CASSVAGGINQPQHF. As DNA, the CDR3 is TGTGCCAGCAGCGTAGCCGGGGGGATCAATCAGCCCCAGCATTTT.

J is TRBJ1-2 and V is TRBV6-2 or TRBV6-3; 12 bases agree with TRBD1. The CDR3 is 17 residues long. Trimming at V came to 5 bases and at J to 4 bases, leaving 11 bases not matched to a gene. Germline values: CDR1 MNHEY, CDR2 SVGEGT. The CDR3 nucleotides read TGTGCCAGCAGTGGGGGGACAGGGGGCCGAGCCTTCTATGGCTACACCTTC. Its translation is CASSGGTGGRAFYGYTF.

As concerns this clone: In the same sample, other DNA sequences code for this CDR3. The chain has TRBV5-1 and TRBJ1-1, with 11 nucleotides matching TRBD1. The germline CDR1 and CDR2 sequences are SGHRS and YFSETQ. Losses at the gene ends were 2 bases for V and 5 bases for J; bases not matched to a gene: 8. This CDR3 contains 16 residues. CDR3: CASSFETGTGGTEAFF. The CDR3 DNA reads TGCGCCAGCAGCTTCGAAACCGGGACAGGGGGTACTGAAGCTTTCTTT.

V is TRBV7-9 and J is TRBJ1-2; 7 bases match TRBD1. This CDR3 contains 15 residues. V was clipped by 3 bases and J by 0 bases; unmatched bases: 4. The V gene's germline CDR1 is SEHNR and CDR2 FQNEAQ (reference sequence). CDR3 region: CASSFGTVSNYGYTF. In DNA, the CDR3 is TGTGCCAGCAGCTTTGGGACAGTCTCTAACTATGGCTACACCTTC.

The genes are TRBV11-2 and TRBJ2-7; 9 bases map to TRBD2. Trimming cost V 0 bases and J 4 bases; bases outside gene matches: 7. The CDR3 is 16 residues long. The germline CDR1 and CDR2 sequences are SGHAT and FQNNGV. CDR3 in DNA: TGTGCCAGCAGCTTAGATCTGGCGGGAGGGCCGTACGAGCAGTACTTC. It translates to CASSLDLAGGPYEQYF.